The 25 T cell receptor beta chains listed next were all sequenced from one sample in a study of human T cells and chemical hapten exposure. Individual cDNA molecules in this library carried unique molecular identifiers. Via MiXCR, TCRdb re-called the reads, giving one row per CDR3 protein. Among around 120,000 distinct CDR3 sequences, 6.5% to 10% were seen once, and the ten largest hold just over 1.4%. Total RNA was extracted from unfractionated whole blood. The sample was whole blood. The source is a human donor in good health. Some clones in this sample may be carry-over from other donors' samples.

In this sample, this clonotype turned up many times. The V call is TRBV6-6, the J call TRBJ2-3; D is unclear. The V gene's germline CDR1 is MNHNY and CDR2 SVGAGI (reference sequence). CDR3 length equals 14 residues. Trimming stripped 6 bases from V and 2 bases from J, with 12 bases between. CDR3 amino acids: CASSRDKDTDTQYF. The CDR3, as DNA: TGTGCCAGCAGCCGAGACAAAGACACAGATACGCAGTATTTT.

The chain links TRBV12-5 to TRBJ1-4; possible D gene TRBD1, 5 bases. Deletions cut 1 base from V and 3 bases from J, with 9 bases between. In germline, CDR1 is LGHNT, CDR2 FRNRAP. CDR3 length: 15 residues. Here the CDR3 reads CASGLEGSANEKLFF. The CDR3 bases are TGTGCTAGTGGTTTGGAGGGGTCGGCTAATGAAAAACTGTTTTTT.

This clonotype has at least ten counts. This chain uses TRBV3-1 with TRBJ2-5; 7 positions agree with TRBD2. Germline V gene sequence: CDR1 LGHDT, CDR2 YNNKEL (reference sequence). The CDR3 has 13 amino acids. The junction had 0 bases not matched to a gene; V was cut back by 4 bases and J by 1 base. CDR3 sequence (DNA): TGTGCCAGCAGCCCGGGGGGCCAAGAGACCCAGTACTTC. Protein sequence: CASSPGGQETQYF.

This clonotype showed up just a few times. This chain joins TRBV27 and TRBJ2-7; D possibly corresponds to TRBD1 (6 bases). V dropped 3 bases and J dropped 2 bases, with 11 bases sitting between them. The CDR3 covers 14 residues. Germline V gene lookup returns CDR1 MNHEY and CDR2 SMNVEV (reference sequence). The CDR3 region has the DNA TGTGCCAGCAGTTTTCAGGGGATTACCTACGAGCAGTACTTC. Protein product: CASSFQGITYEQYF.

The CDR3 DNA is TGTGCCAGCAGCTTAAAGGTGGCCACCGGGGAGCTGTTTTTT. It codes for CASSLKVATGELFF. The chain has TRBV7-9 and TRBJ2-2; D call uncertain. The CDR3 consists of 14 residues. V dropped 2 bases and J dropped 4 bases, with 8 bases sitting between them. The germline gives CDR1 SEHNR, CDR2 FQNEAQ (reference sequence).

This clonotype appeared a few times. CDR3 protein: CAIGLAGNTGELFF. The CDR3 nucleotides read TGTGCCATCGGACTAGCGGGAAACACCGGGGAGCTGTTTTTT. This chain joins TRBV10-3 and TRBJ2-2; the match to TRBD2 covers 12 bases. Germline values: CDR1 ENHRY, CDR2 SYGVKD. The CDR3 loop spans 14 amino acids. Unmatched junction bases numbered 0, after V lost 8 bases and J lost 2 bases.

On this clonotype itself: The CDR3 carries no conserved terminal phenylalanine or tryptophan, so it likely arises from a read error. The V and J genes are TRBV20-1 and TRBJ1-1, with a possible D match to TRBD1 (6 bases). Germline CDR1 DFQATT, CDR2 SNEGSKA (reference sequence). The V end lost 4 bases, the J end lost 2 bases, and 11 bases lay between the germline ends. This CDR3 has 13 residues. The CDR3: CSAIGGTNTEAFL. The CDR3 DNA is TGCAGTGCTATAGGGGGGACCAACACTGAAGCTTTCTTA.

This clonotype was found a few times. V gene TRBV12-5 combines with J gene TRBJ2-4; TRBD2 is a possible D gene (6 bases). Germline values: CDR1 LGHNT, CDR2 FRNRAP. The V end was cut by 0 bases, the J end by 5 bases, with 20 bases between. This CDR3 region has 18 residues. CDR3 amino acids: CASGLVSSARSVENIQYF. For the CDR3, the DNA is TGTGCTAGTGGTTTGGTGTCTAGCGCCCGGAGCGTGGAAAACATTCAGTACTTC.

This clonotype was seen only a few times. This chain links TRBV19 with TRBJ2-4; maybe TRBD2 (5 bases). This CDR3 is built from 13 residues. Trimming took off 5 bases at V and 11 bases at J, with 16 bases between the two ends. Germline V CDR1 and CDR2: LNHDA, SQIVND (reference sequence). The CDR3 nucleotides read TGTGCCAGTAGTCCCGGACTGAAGAAGGTTCAGTACTTC. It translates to CASSPGLKKVQYF.

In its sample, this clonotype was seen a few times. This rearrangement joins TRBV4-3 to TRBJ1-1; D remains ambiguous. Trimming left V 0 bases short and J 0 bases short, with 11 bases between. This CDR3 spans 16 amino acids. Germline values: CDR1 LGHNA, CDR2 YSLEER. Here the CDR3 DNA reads TGCGCCAGCAGCCAAGAATTAGTACAGTTGAACACTGAAGCTTTCTTT. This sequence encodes CASSQELVQLNTEAFF.

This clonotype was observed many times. Here the CDR3 DNA reads TGTGCCAGCAGCCAAGATTGGCAGGACGATGAAAAACTGTTTTTT. Amino acids: CASSQDWQDDEKLFF. V gene TRBV3-1 combines with J gene TRBJ1-4; D ambiguous. The germline V and J ends were trimmed by 0 bases and 6 bases, with 11 bases remaining between them. The germline gives CDR1 LGHDT, CDR2 YNNKEL (reference sequence). CDR3 length: 15 amino acids.

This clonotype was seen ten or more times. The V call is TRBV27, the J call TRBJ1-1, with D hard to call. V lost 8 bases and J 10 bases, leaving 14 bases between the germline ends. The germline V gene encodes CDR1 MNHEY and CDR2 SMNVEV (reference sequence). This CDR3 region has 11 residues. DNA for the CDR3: TGTGCCAGCTCCCGCCCCATGGGAGCTTTCTTT. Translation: CASSRPMGAFF.

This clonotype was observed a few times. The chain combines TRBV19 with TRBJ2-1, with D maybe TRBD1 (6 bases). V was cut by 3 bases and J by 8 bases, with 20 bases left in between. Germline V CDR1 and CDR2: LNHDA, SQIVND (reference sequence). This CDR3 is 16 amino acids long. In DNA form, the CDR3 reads TGTGCCAGTAGTATGACGGCAGGGGATAGATTCCATGAGCAGTTCTTC. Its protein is CASSMTAGDRFHEQFF. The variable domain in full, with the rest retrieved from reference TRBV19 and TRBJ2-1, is DGGITQSPKYLFRKEGQNVTLSCEQNLNHDAMYWYRQDPGQGLRLIYYSQIVNDFQKGDIAEGYSVSREKKESFPLTVTSAQKNPTAFYLCASSMTAGDRFHEQFFGPGTRLTVL.

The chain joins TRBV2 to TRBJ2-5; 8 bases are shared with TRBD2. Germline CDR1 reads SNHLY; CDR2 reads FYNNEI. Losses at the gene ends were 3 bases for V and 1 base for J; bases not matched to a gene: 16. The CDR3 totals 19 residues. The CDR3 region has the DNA TGTGCCAGCAGTGACTGGTTAGCGGGGAACACGGGGGTCCAAGAGACCCAGTACTTC. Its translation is CASSDWLAGNTGVQETQYF.

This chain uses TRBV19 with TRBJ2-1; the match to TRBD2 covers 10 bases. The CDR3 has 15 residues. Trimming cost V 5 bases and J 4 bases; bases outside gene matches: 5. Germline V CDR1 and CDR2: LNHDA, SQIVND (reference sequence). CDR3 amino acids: CASSVLAGEYNEQFF. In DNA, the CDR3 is TGTGCCAGTAGTGTGCTAGCGGGGGAATACAATGAGCAGTTCTTC.

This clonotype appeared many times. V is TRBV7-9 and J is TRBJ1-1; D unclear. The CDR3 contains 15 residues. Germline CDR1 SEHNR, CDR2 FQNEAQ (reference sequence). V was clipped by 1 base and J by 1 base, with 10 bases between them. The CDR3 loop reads CASSLVLGSNTEAFF. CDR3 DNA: TGTGCCAGCAGCTTAGTGCTGGGATCGAACACTGAAGCTTTCTTT.

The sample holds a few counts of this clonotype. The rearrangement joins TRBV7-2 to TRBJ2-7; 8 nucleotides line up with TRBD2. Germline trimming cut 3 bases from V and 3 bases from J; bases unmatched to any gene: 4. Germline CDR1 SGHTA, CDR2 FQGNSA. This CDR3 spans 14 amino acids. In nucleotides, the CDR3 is TGTGCCAGCAGCTTCCGGCGGGAGGACTACGAGCAGTACTTC. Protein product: CASSFRREDYEQYF.

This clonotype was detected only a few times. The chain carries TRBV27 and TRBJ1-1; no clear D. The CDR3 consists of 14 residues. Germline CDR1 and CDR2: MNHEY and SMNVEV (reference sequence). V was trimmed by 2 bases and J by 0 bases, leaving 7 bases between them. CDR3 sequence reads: CASSLGYMNTEAFF. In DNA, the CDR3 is TGTGCCAGCAGTTTAGGCTATATGAACACTGAAGCTTTCTTT.

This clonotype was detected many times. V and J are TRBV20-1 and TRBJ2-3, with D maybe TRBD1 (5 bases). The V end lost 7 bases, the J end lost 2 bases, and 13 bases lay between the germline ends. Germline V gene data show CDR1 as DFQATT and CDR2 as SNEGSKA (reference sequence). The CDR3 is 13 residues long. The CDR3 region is CSVRTRATDTQYF. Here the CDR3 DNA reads TGCAGTGTCAGAACCAGGGCCACAGATACGCAGTATTTT.

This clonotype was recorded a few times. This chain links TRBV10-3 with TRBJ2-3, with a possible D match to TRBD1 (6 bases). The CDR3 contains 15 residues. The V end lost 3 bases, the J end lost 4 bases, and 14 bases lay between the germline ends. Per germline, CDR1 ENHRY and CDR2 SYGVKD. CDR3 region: CAISERTAVPDTQYF. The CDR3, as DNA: TGTGCCATCAGTGAAAGGACAGCGGTGCCAGATACGCAGTATTTT.

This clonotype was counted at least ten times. The chain's CDR3 is CASGLDVGVGGTEAFF. DNA of the CDR3: TGTGCTAGTGGTTTGGACGTCGGGGTGGGAGGTACTGAAGCTTTCTTT. The genes are TRBV12-5 and TRBJ1-1, with no clear D. Trimming shortened V by 1 base and J by 5 bases, and 17 bases separated the two germline ends. The CDR3 is 16 amino acids. The germline V gene encodes CDR1 LGHNT and CDR2 FRNRAP.

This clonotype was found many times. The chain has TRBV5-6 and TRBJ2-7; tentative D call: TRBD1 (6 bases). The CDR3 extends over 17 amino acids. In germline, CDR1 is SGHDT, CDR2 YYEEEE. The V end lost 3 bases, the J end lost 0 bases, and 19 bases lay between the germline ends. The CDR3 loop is CASSSLEQGSSSYEQYF. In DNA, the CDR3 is TGTGCCAGCAGCTCCCTCGAACAGGGTTCAAGCTCCTACGAGCAGTACTTC.

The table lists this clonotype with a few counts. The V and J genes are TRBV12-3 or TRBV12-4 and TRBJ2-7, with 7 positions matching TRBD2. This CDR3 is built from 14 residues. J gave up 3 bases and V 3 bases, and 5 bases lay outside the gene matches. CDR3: CASSLWGGDYEQYF. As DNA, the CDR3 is TGTGCCAGCAGTTTGTGGGGGGGAGACTACGAGCAGTACTTC.

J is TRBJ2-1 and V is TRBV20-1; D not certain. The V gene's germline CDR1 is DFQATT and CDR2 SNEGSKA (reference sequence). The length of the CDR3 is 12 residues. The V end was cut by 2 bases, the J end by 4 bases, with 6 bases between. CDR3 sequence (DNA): TGCAGTGCTAGACCTAGATACAATGAGCAGTTCTTC. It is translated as CSARPRYNEQFF.

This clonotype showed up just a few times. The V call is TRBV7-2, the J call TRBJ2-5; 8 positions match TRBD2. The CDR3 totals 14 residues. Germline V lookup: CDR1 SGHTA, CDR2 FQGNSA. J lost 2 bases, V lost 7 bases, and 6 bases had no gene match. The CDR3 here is CASKAGGPQETQYF. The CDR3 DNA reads TGTGCCAGCAAGGCGGGAGGTCCTCAAGAGACCCAGTACTTC.